This TCR beta chain appears in the sequencing data of a study of T-cell reconstitution after alpha-beta-depleted transplantation in children. The study, taken as a whole, reports: Alpha-beta T cells about two months after transplant reportedly derived from several hundred expanded graft clones. At the one-year point after transplant, T-cell counts and TCRbeta diversity were found to come mostly from T cells that had been newly produced.

Unique molecular identifiers were incorporated during preparation of the TCRbeta library. Each CDR3 protein gets one entry after TCRdb re-called the PCR reads with MiXCR. The sample lists about 980,000 distinct CDR3 sequences, about 26% occurring once. Germline CDR1 and CDR2: SGHVS and FNYEAQ. Trimming left V 8 bases short and J 5 bases short, with 16 bases between. This CDR3 contains 13 residues. About this clonotype itself: Its antigen is not identified.

Sample: PBMCs, mostly from graft donor cells, taken 360 days after TCRalphabeta/CD19-depleted stem cell transplant. This clonotype was sampled from a boy under two years old who had a stem cell transplant for SCID, so the T cells may come from the graft donor. The chain employs TRBV7-6 and TRBJ2-7; D may be TRBD1 or TRBD2 (5 bases each). The CDR3 DNA follows: TGTGCCAGCCGGCTAGGGGAGACCCACGAGCAGTACTTC. Translation: CASRLGETHEQYF.